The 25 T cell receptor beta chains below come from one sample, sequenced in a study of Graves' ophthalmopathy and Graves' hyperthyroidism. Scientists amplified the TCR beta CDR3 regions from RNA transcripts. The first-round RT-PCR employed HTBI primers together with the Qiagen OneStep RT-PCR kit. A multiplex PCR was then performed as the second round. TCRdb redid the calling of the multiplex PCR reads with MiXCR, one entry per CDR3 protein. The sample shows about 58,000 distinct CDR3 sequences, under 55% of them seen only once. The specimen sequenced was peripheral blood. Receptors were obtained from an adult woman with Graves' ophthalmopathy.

The CDR3 reads CASSLDLSATNYGYTF. The DNA for the CDR3 is TGTGCCAGCAGCTTAGACCTCAGTGCAACTAACTATGGCTACACCTTC. The chain links TRBV7-2 to TRBJ1-2; D gene uncertain. Germline V gene data show CDR1 as SGHTA and CDR2 as FQGNSA. This CDR3 has 16 residues. Deletions cut 1 base from V and 0 bases from J, with 12 bases between.

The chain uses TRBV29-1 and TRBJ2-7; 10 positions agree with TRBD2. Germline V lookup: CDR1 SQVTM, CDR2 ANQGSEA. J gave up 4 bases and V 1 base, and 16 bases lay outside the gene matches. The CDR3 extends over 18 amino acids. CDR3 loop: CSVEVSSGSRITGYEQYF. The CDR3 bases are TGCAGCGTTGAAGTGTCTAGCGGGAGCCGGATCACCGGGTACGAGCAGTACTTC.

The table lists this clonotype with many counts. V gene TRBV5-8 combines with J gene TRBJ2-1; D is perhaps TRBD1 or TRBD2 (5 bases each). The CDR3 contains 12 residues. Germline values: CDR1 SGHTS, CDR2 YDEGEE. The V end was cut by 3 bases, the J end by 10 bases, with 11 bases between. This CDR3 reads CASSSLEGEQFF. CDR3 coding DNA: TGTGCCAGCAGCTCCCTCGAGGGGGAGCAGTTCTTC.

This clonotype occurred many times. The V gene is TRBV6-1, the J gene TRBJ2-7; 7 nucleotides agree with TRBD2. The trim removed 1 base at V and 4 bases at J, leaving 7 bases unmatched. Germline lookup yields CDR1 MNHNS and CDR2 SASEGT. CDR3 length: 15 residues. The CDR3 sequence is CASSEEEGGSYEQYF. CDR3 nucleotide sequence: TGTGCCAGCAGTGAAGAAGAGGGAGGGAGTTACGAGCAGTACTTC.

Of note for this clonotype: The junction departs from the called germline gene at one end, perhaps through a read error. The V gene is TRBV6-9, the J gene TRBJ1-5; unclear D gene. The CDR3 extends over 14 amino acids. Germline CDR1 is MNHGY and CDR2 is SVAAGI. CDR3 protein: CASIERAAISPQHF. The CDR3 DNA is TGTGCCAGCATTGAAAGGGCAGCTATTTCGCCCCAGCACTTT.

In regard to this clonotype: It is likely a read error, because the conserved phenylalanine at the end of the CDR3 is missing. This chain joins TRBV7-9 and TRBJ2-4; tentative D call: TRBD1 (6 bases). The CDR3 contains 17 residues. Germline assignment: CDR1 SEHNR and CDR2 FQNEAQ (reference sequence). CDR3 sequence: CASSQPRDTLAKNIQYV. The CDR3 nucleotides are TGCGCCAGCAGCCAGCCCCGGGACACCCTAGCCAAAAACATTCAGTACGTC.

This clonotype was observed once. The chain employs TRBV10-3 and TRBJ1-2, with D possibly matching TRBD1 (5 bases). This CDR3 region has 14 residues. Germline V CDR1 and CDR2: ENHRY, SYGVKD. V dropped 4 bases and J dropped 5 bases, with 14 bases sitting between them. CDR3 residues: CAISARETDYGYTF. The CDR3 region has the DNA TGTGCCATCAGTGCTAGAGAGACAGATTATGGCTACACCTTC.

CDR3 DNA sequence: TGCAGTGCTGGCTCCGGGACAGGGGTCAATGAGCAGTATTTT. It yields the protein CSAGSGTGVNEQYF. The chain links TRBV20-1 to TRBJ2-3; 10 bases align to TRBD1. Germline CDR1 reads DFQATT; CDR2 reads SNEGSKA (reference sequence). This CDR3 has 14 amino acids. V was clipped by 5 bases and J by 11 bases; unmatched bases: 13.

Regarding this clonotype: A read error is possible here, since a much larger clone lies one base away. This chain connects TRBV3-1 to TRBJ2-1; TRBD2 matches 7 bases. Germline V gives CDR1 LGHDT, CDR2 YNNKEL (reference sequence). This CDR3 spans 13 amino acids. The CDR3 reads CASSQRGTSEQCF. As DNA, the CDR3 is TGTGCCAGCAGCCAGCGGGGGACTTCTGAGCAGTGCTTC.

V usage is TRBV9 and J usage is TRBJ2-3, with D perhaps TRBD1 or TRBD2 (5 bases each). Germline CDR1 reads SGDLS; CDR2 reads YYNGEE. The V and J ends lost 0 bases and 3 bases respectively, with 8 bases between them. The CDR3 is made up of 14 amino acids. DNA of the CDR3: TGTGCCAGCAGCGTAGGGGGGATTACAGATACGCAGTATTTT. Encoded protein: CASSVGGITDTQYF. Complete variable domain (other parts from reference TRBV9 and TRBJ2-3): DSGVTQTPKHLITATGQRVTLRCSPRSGDLSVYWYQQSLDQGLQFLIQYYNGEERAKGNILERFSAQQFPDLHSELNLSSLELGDSALYFCASSVGGITDTQYFGPGTRLTVL.

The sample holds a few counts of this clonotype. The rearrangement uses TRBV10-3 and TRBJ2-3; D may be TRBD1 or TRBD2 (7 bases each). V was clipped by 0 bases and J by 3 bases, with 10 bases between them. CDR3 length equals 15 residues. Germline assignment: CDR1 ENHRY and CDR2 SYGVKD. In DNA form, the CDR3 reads TGTGCCATCAGTGAGTCGCAGGGGGGGACAGATACGCAGTATTTT. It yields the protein CAISESQGGTDTQYF.

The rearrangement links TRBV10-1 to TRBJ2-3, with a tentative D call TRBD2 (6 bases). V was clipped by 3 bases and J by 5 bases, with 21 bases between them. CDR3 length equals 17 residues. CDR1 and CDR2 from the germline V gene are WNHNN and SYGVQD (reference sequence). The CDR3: CASSDYTGTHNGDTQYF. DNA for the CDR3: TGCGCCAGCAGTGACTACACGGGGACTCACAATGGAGATACGCAGTATTTT.

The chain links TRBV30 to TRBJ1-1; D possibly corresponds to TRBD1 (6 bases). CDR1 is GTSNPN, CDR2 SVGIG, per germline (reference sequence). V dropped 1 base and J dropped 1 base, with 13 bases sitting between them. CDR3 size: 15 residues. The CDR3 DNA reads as TGTGCCTGGAGTGAAACAGGGAGGGAGAACACTGAAGCTTTCTTT. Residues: CAWSETGRENTEAFF.

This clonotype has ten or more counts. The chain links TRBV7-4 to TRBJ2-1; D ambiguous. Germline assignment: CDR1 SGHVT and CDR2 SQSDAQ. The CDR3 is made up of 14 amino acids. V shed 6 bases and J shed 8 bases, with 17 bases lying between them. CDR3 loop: CASSSRPLGDEQFF. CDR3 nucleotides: TGTGCCAGCAGTTCTCGGCCACTGGGCGATGAGCAGTTCTTC.

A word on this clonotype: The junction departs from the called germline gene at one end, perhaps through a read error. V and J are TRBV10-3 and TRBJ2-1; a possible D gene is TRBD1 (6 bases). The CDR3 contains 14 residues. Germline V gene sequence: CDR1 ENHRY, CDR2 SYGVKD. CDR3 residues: CATEDRGAYSEQFF. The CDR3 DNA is TGTGCCACCGAGGACAGAGGCGCCTACAGTGAGCAGTTCTTC.

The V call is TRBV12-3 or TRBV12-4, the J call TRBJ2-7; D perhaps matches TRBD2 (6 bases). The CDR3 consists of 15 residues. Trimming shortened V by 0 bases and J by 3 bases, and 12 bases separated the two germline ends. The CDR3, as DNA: TGTGCCAGCAGTTTAGCGGGAGGTCCCATCTACGAGCAGTACTTC. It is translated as CASSLAGGPIYEQYF.

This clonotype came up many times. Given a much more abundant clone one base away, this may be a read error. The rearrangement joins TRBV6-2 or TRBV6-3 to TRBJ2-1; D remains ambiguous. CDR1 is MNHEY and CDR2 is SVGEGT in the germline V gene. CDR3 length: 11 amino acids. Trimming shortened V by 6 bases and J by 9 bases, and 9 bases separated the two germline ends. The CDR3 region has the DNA TGTGCCAGCAGGTCGGTCGGTGAGCAGTTCTTC. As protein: CASRSVGEQFF.

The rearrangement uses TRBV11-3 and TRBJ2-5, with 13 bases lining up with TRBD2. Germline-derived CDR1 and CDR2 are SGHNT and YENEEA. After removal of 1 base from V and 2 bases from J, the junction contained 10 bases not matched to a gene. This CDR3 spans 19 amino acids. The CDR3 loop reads CASSLAGGLAGVGQETQYF. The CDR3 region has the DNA TGTGCCAGCAGCTTAGCAGGCGGACTAGCGGGAGTGGGGCAAGAGACCCAGTACTTC. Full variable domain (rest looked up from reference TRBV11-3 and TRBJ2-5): EAGVVQSPRYKIIEKKQPVAFWCNPISGHNTLYWYLQNLGQGPELLIRYENEEAVDDSQLPKDRFSAERLKGVDSTLKIQPAELGDSAVYLCASSLAGGLAGVGQETQYFGPGTRLLVL.

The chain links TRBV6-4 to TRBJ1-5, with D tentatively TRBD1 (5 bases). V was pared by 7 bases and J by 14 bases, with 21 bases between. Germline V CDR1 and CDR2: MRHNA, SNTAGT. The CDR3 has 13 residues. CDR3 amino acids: CASILRGRPYEHF. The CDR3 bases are TGTGCCAGCATATTACGGGGCAGGCCCTACGAGCATTTT.

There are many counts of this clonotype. CDR3 in DNA: TGTGCCAGTACCTGGATGGGGGGAGACAATGAGCAGTTCTTC. Amino acids: CASTWMGGDNEQFF. The chain combines TRBV19 with TRBJ2-1, with D possibly TRBD2 on 6 matching bases. Germline V gene sequence: CDR1 LNHDA, CDR2 SQIVND (reference sequence). The CDR3 is made up of 14 amino acids. V gave up 7 bases and J gave up 5 bases, with 15 bases separating them.

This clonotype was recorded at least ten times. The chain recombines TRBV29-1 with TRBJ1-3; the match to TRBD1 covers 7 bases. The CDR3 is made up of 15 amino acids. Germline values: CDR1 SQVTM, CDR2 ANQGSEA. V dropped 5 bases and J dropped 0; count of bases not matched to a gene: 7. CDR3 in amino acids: CSVPGTESSGNTIYF. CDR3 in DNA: TGCAGCGTTCCCGGGACAGAGTCCTCTGGAAACACCATATATTTT.

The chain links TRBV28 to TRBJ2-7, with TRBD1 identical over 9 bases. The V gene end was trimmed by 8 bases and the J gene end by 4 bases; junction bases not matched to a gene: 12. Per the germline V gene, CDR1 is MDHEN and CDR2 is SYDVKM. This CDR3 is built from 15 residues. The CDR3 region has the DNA TGTGCCAGCGGCAGTGAGGGACAGGGTGCATACGAGCAGTACTTC. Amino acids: CASGSEGQGAYEQYF.

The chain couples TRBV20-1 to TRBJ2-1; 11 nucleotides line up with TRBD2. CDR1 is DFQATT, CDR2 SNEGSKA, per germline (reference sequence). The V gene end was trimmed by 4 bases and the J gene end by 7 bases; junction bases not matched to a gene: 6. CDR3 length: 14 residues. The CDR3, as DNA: TGCAGTGCTATTGGGGCTAGCGGGAGGAATGAGCAGTTCTTC. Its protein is CSAIGASGRNEQFF.

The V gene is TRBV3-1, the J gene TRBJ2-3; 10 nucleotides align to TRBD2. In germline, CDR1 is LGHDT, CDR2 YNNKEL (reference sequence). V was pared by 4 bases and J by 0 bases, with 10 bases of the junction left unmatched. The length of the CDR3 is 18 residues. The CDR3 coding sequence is TGTGCCAGCAGCCTTTTTCCCTCAGCGGGAGGGAGCACAGATACGCAGTATTTT. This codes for CASSLFPSAGGSTDTQYF.

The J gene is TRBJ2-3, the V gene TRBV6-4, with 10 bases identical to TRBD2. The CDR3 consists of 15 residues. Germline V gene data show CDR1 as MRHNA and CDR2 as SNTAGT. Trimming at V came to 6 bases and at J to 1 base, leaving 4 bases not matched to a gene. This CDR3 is CASSVGTSGTDTQYF. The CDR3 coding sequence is TGTGCCAGCAGCGTTGGGACTAGCGGCACAGATACGCAGTATTTT.